The T cell receptor (beta chain) described here comes from a study of blood T cell repertoires in COVID-19. CDR1 is KGHSH, CDR2 LQKENI, per germline. V gave up 6 bases and J gave up 5 bases; unmatched junction bases: 4. CDR3 size: 14 residues. Authors' analysis steps: Amplification of reference gene primers was used by the study to estimate nucleated cell counts. Here immunoSEQ multiplex PCR was the method, and the copy in TCRdb shows in-frame clones only, minus some. V, J and clone size reflect that table, while D and trimming were determined from the DNA. The sample lists over 150,000 clones; about 88% were seen once.

Specimen: PBMCs or T cells enriched from blood (not recorded which). The V call is TRBV18, the J call TRBJ2-5; 12 bases match TRBD2. This clonotype was obtained from a woman between 50 and 59 years old who had recovered from COVID-19. CDR3 protein: CASSEGLAGETQYF. The CDR3 region has the DNA TGTGCCAGCTCCGAGGGACTAGCGGGCGAGACCCAGTACTTC.